Included here is one TCR beta chain sequence, with context. This specimen comes from a study of blood T cell repertoires in COVID-19. Looking at the study overall: From the United States, Italy and Spain came samples of acute and convalescent COVID-19. The analysed material was cDNA or gDNA that came from T cells, B-cell-depleted T cells, or PBMCs.

The CDR3 is made up of 17 amino acids. Libraries were prepared by immunoSEQ multiplex PCR; TCRdb keeps only in-frame clonotypes and omits some of them. This sample has tens of thousands of clones; about 90% occur once, and the top ten carry under 3%. The clonotype comes from a man in his sixties with acute or convalescent COVID-19. This sequence joins TRBV12-2 and TRBJ2-1; TRBD2, the table's D call, was not compared with the DNA. TRBV12-2 is recorded as a pseudogene. The sequencing input was peripheral blood. The CDR3 sequence: CASRYPKGTSLYNEQFF. CDR3 nucleotide sequence: TGTGCAAGTCGCTATCCCAAGGGGACTAGTCTCTACAATGAGCAGTTCTTC.